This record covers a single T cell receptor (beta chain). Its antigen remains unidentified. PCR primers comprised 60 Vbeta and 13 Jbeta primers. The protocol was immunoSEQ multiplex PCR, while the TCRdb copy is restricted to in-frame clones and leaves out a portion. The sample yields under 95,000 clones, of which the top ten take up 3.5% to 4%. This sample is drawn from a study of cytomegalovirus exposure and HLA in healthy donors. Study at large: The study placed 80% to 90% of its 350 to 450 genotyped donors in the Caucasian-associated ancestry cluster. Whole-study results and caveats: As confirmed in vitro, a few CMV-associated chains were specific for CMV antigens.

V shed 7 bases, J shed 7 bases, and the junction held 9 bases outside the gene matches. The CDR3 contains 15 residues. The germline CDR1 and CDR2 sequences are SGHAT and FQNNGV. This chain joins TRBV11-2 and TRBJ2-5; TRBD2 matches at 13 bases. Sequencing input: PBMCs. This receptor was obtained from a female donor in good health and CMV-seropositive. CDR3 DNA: TGTGCCAGCACCCAGACTAGCGGGGGGCCGTTGACCCAGTACTTC. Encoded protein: CASTQTSGGPLTQYF.